A single sample gave rise to the 21 T cell receptor beta chains below, sequenced in a study of blood T cell repertoires in COVID-19. Here immunoSEQ multiplex PCR was the method, and the copy in TCRdb shows in-frame clones only, minus some. The table has over 250,000 clones, about 91% seen once. Sequencing used peripheral blood. All receptors come from a person aged 18-35 years with COVID-19, enrolled during active disease.

The chain employs TRBV4-1 and TRBJ1-4; no clear D. This CDR3 is 15 amino acids long. Between the trimmed V and J ends, which lost 4 bases and 4 bases, there was a span of 13 bases. Germline V gives CDR1 MGHRA, CDR2 YSYEKL. The CDR3 region is CASSPRQYNNEKLFF. In nucleotides, the CDR3 is TGCGCCAGCAGCCCGAGGCAGTATAATAATGAAAAACTGTTTTTT.

The chain carries TRBV3-1 (or the pseudogene TRBV3-2) and TRBJ2-5, with TRBD2 as a possible D gene (5 bases). CDR3 length: 14 amino acids. V shed 3 bases and J shed 4 bases, with 12 bases lying between them. Per germline, CDR1 LGHDT and CDR2 YNNKEL (reference sequence). The CDR3 loop reads CASSQTLVGETQYF. As DNA, the CDR3 is TGTGCCAGCAGCCAGACACTAGTCGGAGAGACCCAGTACTTC.

In the case of this clone: The junction and the germline gene differ at one end; a read error may be behind it. CDR3 nucleotide sequence: TGTGCCAGCAGCTTAGAAGCGGGAGGGCCGTCCCACTTC. Translated, it gives CASSLEAGGPSHF. The chain couples TRBV11-2 to TRBJ2-4; 10 bases fit TRBD2. The CDR3 runs 13 residues. Germline assignment: CDR1 SGHAT and CDR2 FQNNGV.

The gene calls are TRBV7-9 and TRBJ2-1; 9 nucleotides agree with TRBD2. The CDR3 contains 17 residues. Germline lookup yields CDR1 SEHNR and CDR2 FQNEAQ (reference sequence). J gave up 4 bases and V 5 bases, and 12 bases lay outside the gene matches. The CDR3 nucleotides read TGTGCCAGCAGCCCCCCTGCGCGGGAGGGCCTGTACAATGAGCAGTTCTTC. This sequence encodes CASSPPAREGLYNEQFF.

The V call is TRBV21-1, the J call TRBJ2-3; TRBD1, the table's D call, lacks a check against the DNA. TRBV21-1 is flagged as a pseudogene. This CDR3 is built from 16 residues. CDR3 coding DNA: TGTGCCAGCAGCAAAGTTTGTGGGACAGGTACAGATACGCAGTATTTT. It translates to CASSKVCGTGTDTQYF.

This chain joins TRBV19 and TRBJ1-6; the match to TRBD1 covers 11 bases. Looked up from germline, CDR1 is LNHDA and CDR2 is SQIVND (reference sequence). V was pared by 3 bases and J by 11 bases, with 6 bases of the junction left unmatched. This CDR3 is built from 15 residues. The CDR3 region is CASSISGTGGPPLHF. CDR3 nucleotides: TGTGCCAGTAGTATCTCCGGGACAGGGGGTCCACCCCTCCACTTT.

The chain links TRBV7-9 to TRBJ2-2, with D tentatively TRBD2 (5 bases). Germline CDR1 reads SEHNR; CDR2 reads FQNEAQ (reference sequence). The CDR3 extends over 14 amino acids. The V end was cut by 11 bases, the J end by 1 base, with 14 bases between. DNA for the CDR3: TGTGCCTCCCGTGTCGGGGAGAACACCGGGGAGCTGTTTTTT. Translation: CASRVGENTGELFF.

The rearrangement joins TRBV5-4 to TRBJ2-7, with 8 bases matching TRBD1. CDR1 is SGHNT, CDR2 YYREEE, per germline (reference sequence). V gave up 3 bases and J gave up 1 base; unmatched junction bases: 9. The CDR3 consists of 16 residues. CDR3 loop: CASSWTRQGCSYEQYF. As DNA, the CDR3 is TGTGCCAGCAGCTGGACGAGACAGGGGTGTTCCTACGAGCAGTACTTC.

V and J are TRBV6-2 or TRBV6-3 and TRBJ2-7, with 7 bases lining up with TRBD2. Germline CDR1 is MNHEY and CDR2 is SVGEGT. Trimming took 4 bases from V and 3 from J; bases not matched to a gene: 3. There are 13 residues in the CDR3. The CDR3 spells CASSWDYYYEQYF. Here the CDR3 DNA reads TGTGCCAGCAGTTGGGACTACTACTACGAGCAGTACTTC.

V and J are TRBV6-6 and TRBJ1-2; 10 nucleotides line up with TRBD1. The CDR3 has 15 residues. Germline CDR1 MNHNY, CDR2 SVGAGI (reference sequence). Unmatched junction bases numbered 6, after V lost 6 bases and J lost 2 bases. The DNA for the CDR3 is TGTGCCAGCAGGACCGGACAGGGGGTGAACTATGGCTACACCTTC. It translates to CASRTGQGVNYGYTF.

This chain connects TRBV10-3 to TRBJ1-2; D might be TRBD1 (5 bases). Germline CDR1 and CDR2: ENHRY and SYGVKD. V was pared by 6 bases and J by 6 bases, with 8 bases between. The CDR3 totals 11 residues. The CDR3, as DNA: TGTGCCATCAGGACAGAAAATGGCTACACCTTC. Translating gives CAIRTENGYTF.

The chain carries TRBV7-9 and TRBJ1-2, with no clear D. The length of the CDR3 is 13 residues. CDR1 and CDR2 (germline): SEHNR, FQNEAQ (reference sequence). Trimming took 1 base from V and 5 from J, leaving 8 bases between them. The CDR3 DNA follows: TGTGCCAGCAGCTTAGGCAGCGGGTATGGCTACACCTTC. Amino acids: CASSLGSGYGYTF.

The chain carries TRBV11-3 and TRBJ2-5; weak D call: TRBD2 (5 bases). CDR3 length equals 13 residues. The germline V gene encodes CDR1 SGHNT and CDR2 YENEEA. V shed 8 bases and J shed 2 bases, with 12 bases lying between them. CDR3: CASGFGGQETQYF. CDR3 DNA sequence: TGTGCCAGCGGATTTGGCGGGCAAGAGACCCAGTACTTC. The entire variable domain, with the rest obtained from reference TRBV11-3 and TRBJ2-5, is as follows: EAGVVQSPRYKIIEKKQPVAFWCNPISGHNTLYWYLQNLGQGPELLIRYENEEAVDDSQLPKDRFSAERLKGVDSTLKIQPAELGDSAVYLCASGFGGQETQYFGPGTRLLVL.

V is TRBV10-3 and J is TRBJ2-5, with D possibly TRBD1 on 5 matching bases. The V gene's germline CDR1 is ENHRY and CDR2 SYGVKD. The V and J ends lost 2 bases and 1 base respectively, with 8 bases between them. This CDR3 has 14 residues. CDR3: CAISEGQLQETQYF. The CDR3 coding sequence is TGTGCCATCAGTGAGGGACAACTCCAAGAGACCCAGTACTTC.

This chain uses TRBV3-1 (or the pseudogene TRBV3-2) with TRBJ2-3, with 11 bases aligning to TRBD2. CDR1 and CDR2 from the germline V gene are LGHDT and YNNKEL (reference sequence). CDR3 length: 18 amino acids. V shed 0 bases, J shed 7 bases, and the junction held 12 bases outside the gene matches. This chain's CDR3 is CASSQDLTSGTLRYTQYF. CDR3 sequence (DNA): TGTGCCAGCAGCCAAGATCTGACTAGCGGGACCCTCAGGTATACGCAGTATTTT.

The rearrangement joins TRBV2 to TRBJ2-7; 9 bases are shared with TRBD1. In germline, CDR1 is SNHLY, CDR2 FYNNEI. There are 14 residues in the CDR3. The J segment lost 3 bases and the V segment lost 8 bases, leaving 8 bases of the junction unmatched. As DNA, the CDR3 is TGTGCCAGCTCCGGGACAGGGCCAATCTACGAGCAGTACTTC. Translating it yields CASSGTGPIYEQYF.

This clone was counted once. The rearrangement joins TRBV24-1 to TRBJ2-3; 8 bases line up with TRBD2. This CDR3 is 15 amino acids long. V was pared by 7 bases and J by 0 bases, with 5 bases of the junction left unmatched. Germline V gene lookup returns CDR1 KGHDR and CDR2 SFDVKD. The CDR3 reads CATSPASGSTDTQYF. DNA for the CDR3: TGTGCCACCAGCCCCGCTAGCGGGAGCACAGATACGCAGTATTTT.

There are a few counts of this clone. The rearrangement links TRBV5-8 to TRBJ1-5; D is possibly TRBD1 (6 bases). Germline values: CDR1 SGHTS, CDR2 YDEGEE. Trimming took 2 bases from V and 0 from J, leaving 18 bases between them. The CDR3 runs 18 residues. CDR3 DNA sequence: TGTGCCAGCAGCTTCACCGGACAGTACAGTTATAGCAATCAGCCCCAGCATTTT. Protein: CASSFTGQYSYSNQPQHF. The entire variable domain, with the rest obtained from reference TRBV5-8 and TRBJ1-5, is as follows: EAGVTQSPTHLIKTRGQQATLRCSPISGHTSVYWYQQALGLGLQFLLWYDEGEERNRGNFPPRFSGRQFPNYSSELNVNALELEDSALYLCASSFTGQYSYSNQPQHFGDGTRLSIL.

The chain is built from TRBV5-1 and TRBJ2-7, with 9 bases aligning to TRBD2. CDR3 length equals 15 residues. Germline CDR1 SGHRS, CDR2 YFSETQ. With 4 bases clipped from V and 3 bases from J, the junction kept 8 bases outside the gene matches. CDR3 protein: CASSPVTSGLYEQYF. The DNA of the CDR3 is TGCGCCAGCAGCCCGGTGACTAGCGGCCTCTACGAGCAGTACTTC.

The chain links TRBV27 to TRBJ2-2; TRBD2 matches 7 bases. This CDR3 region has 16 residues. V shed 5 bases and J 0 bases; nucleotides not matched to a gene: 6. From germline, CDR1 is MNHEY and CDR2 SMNVEV (reference sequence). The CDR3 spells CASSPWGGTNTGELFF. In nucleotides, the CDR3 is TGTGCCAGCAGTCCCTGGGGGGGGACGAACACCGGGGAGCTGTTTTTT.

The V gene is TRBV29-1, the J gene TRBJ2-1, with 7 bases fitting TRBD2. The CDR3 consists of 15 residues. Germline V lookup: CDR1 SQVTM, CDR2 ANQGSEA. V lost 6 bases and J lost 7; bases outside the gene matches: 15. For the CDR3, the DNA is TGCAGCGTAGGACAAATCTCGCTAGCGGAAAATGAGCAGTTCTTC. This sequence encodes CSVGQISLAENEQFF.